The following is a T cell receptor beta chain sequence with its context. Germline V CDR1 and CDR2: SGHRS, YFSETQ. The CDR3 has 15 residues. V gave up 4 bases and J gave up 5 bases; unmatched junction bases: 9. This sample stems from a study of blood T cell repertoires in COVID-19. Repertoires were generated with immunoSEQ multiplex PCR, while TCRdb's copy carries only in-frame clones and drops some. The table lists over 250,000 clones, roughly 87% of them singletons. The V and J genes are TRBV5-1 and TRBJ1-5; 7 bases match TRBD1. This receptor was obtained from a human donor in a cohort sampled during active COVID-19. Sequencing was done on a sample of peripheral blood. Here the CDR3 DNA reads TGCGCCAGCAGCAGAGGAGGACAGGTCGATCAGCCCCAGCATTTT. Translation: CASSRGGQVDQPQHF. Full variable domain (outside the CDR3, taken from reference TRBV5-1 and TRBJ1-5): KAGVTQTPRYLIKTRGQQVTLSCSPISGHRSVSWYQQTPGQGLQFLFEYFSETQRNKGNFPGRFSGRQFSNSRSEMNVSTLELGDSALYLCASSRGGQVDQPQHFGDGTRLSIL.